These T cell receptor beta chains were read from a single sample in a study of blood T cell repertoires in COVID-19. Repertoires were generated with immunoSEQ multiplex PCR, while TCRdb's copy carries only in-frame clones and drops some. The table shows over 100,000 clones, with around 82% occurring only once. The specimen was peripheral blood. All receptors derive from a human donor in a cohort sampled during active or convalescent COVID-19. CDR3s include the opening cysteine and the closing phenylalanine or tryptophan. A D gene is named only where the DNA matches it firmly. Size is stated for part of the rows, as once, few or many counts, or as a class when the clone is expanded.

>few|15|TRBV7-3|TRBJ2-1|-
TGTGCCAGCAGCTCCATATCGAGCTCCTACAATGAGCAGTTCTTC
CASSSISSSYNEQFF
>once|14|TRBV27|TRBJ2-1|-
TGTGCCAGCAGTACCGATTGGGGGCGGAATGAGCAGTTCTTC
CASSTDWGRNEQFF
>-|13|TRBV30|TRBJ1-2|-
TGTGCCTGGAGTGGGGGCCTCTACTATGGCTACACCTTC
CAWSGGLYYGYTF
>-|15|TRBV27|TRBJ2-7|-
TGTGCCAGCAGCCCGGGACTTGAGGGCTCCTACGAGCAGTACTTC
CASSPGLEGSYEQYF
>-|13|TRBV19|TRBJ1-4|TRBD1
TGTGCCAGTTCTACGACAGGGGAGCGCAAACTGTTTTTT
CASSTTGERKLFF
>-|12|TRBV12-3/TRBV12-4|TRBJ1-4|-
TGTGCCAGCAGCCAGCAGGGTTTCAGACTGTTTTTT
CASSQQGFRLFF
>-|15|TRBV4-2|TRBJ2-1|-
TGTGCCAGCAGCCAAGTTGCGGGGTCCTACAATGAGCAGTTCTTC
CASSQVAGSYNEQFF
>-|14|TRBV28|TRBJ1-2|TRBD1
TGTGCCAGCAGTTTCCAGGACAGGGCGGATGGCTACACCTTC
CASSFQDRADGYTF
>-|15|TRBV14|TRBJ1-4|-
TGTGCCAGCAGCCAAGACAGGGTCGCTAATGAAAAACTGTTTTTT
CASSQDRVANEKLFF
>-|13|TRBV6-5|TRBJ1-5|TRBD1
TGTGCCAGTCGGACAGGCAATAATCAGCCCCAGCATTTT
CASRTGNNQPQHF
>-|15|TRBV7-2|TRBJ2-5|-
TGTGCCAGCAGCTTAACCCACTACGGATGGGAGACCCAGTACTTC
CASSLTHYGWETQYF
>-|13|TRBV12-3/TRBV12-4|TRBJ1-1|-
TGTGCCAGCAGCATGGACAGGAACACTGAAGCTTTCTTT
CASSMDRNTEAFF
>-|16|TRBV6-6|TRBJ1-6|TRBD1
TGTGCCAGCAGTTATCCACCGGGACAGAATAATTCACCCCTCCACTTT
CASSYPPGQNNSPLHF
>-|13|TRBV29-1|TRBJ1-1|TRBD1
TGCAGCGTCGCGTGGACAGGGGGCACTGAAGCTTTCTTT
CSVAWTGGTEAFF
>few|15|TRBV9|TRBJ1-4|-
TGTGCCAGCAGCGTACGGCCGGGTCCTTATGAAAAACTGTTTTTT
CASSVRPGPYEKLFF
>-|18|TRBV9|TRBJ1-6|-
TGTGCCAGCAGAGCAGACAAAACTTTCCGGGAATTTAATTCACCCCTCCACTTT
CASRADKTFREFNSPLHF
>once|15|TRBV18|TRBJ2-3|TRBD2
TGTGCCAGCTCATTTCGACTAGCGGTAGCAGATACGCAGTATTTT
CASSFRLAVADTQYF
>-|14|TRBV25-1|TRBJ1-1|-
TGTGCCAGCAGTGAACCGGGTATGAACACTGAAGCTTTCTTT
CASSEPGMNTEAFF
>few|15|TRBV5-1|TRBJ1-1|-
TGCGCCAGCAGCCCGCATGGAGTGTCCGACACTGAAGCTTTCTTT
CASSPHGVSDTEAFF
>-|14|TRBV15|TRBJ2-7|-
TGTGCCACCAGCAGAGATCGAAACTACTACGAGCAGTACTTC
CATSRDRNYYEQYF
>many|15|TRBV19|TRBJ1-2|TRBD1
TGTGCCAGTAGTCCCGCCTTGGGACAGTCGTTCGGCTACACCTTC
CASSPALGQSFGYTF
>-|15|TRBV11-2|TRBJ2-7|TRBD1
TGTGCCAGCAGCTCCCGGGACAGGGGGCGATACGAGCAGTACTTC
CASSSRDRGRYEQYF
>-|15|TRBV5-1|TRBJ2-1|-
TGCGCCAGCAGCTTGGACCAGGGTGAATACAATGAGCAGTTCTTC
CASSLDQGEYNEQFF
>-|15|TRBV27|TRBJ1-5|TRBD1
TGTGCCAGCAGTCCCAGGACAGGCCAGGCGCTGCCCCAGCATTTT
CASSPRTGQALPQHF
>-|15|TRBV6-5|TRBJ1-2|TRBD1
TGTGCCAGCAAAGCCCCGGGACAGGGGACCTATGGCTACACCTTC
CASKAPGQGTYGYTF
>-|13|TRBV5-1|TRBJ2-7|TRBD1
TGCGCCAGCAGCTTCAAACAGGGGGCCGAGCAGTACTTC
CASSFKQGAEQYF
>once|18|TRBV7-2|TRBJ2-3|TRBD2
TGTGCCAGCAGCCCCTATGGAGTAGCGGGGGGCCGTGGAGATACGCAGTATTTT
CASSPYGVAGGRGDTQYF
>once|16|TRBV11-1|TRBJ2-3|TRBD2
TGTGCCAGCAGGTATACCGGGACTAGCGGGTCAGATACGCAGTATTTT
CASRYTGTSGSDTQYF
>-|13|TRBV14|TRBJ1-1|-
TGTGCCAGCAGCCCCAGTATGAACACTGAAGCTTTCTTT
CASSPSMNTEAFF
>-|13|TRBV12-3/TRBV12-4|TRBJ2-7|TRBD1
TGTGCCAGCAGAACAGGGGTTCGGTCCGAGCAGTACTTC
CASRTGVRSEQYF
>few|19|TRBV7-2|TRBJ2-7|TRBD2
TGTGCCAGCAGCTCGGCCGGGACTAGCGGGTTTATAAGGGGTTACGAGCAGTACTTC
CASSSAGTSGFIRGYEQYF
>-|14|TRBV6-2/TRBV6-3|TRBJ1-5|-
TGTGCCAGCAGTTATATATTCGCGGATCAGCCCCAGCATTTT
CASSYIFADQPQHF
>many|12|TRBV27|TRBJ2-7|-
TGTGCCGCCCGGGACAACGCCTACGAGCAGTACTTC
CAARDNAYEQYF
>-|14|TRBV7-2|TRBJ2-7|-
TGTGCCAGCAGCCCCGGAGCCCGCAGACACGAGCAGTACTTC
CASSPGARRHEQYF
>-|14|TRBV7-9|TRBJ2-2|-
TGTGCCAGCAGCATCCCGGGAGCCACCGGGGAGCTGTTTTTT
CASSIPGATGELFF
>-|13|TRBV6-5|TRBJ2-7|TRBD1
TGTGCCACCGCCGGGACAGGGGCGCCCGAGCAGTACTTC
CATAGTGAPEQYF
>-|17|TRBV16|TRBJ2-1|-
TGTGCCAGCAGCCAAAATCCAGGGGCTAGCTCCTACAATGAGCAGTTCTTC
CASSQNPGASSYNEQFF
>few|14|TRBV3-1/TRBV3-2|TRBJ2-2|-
TGTGCCAGCAGCAACAAGGGGGTTCTCAGGGAGCTGTTTTTT
CASSNKGVLRELFF
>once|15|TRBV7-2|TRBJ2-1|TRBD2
TGTGCCAGCAGCCGGACTAGCGGGAATTACAATGAGCAGTTCTTC
CASSRTSGNYNEQFF
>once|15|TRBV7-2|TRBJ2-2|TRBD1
TGTGCCAGCAGCTTAGTTGGACAGGGGACCGGGGAGCTGTTTTTT
CASSLVGQGTGELFF
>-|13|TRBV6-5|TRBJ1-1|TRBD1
TGTGCCAGCAGGGACAGGGGGAACACTGAAGCTTTCTTT
CASRDRGNTEAFF
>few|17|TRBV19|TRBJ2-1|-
TGTGCCAGTAGTATACGGGGTTTTGTAGGTATTACCAATGAGCAGTTCTTC
CASSIRGFVGITNEQFF
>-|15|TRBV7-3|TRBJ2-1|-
TGTGCCAGCAGCCCCGGGACACTCTCCTACAATGAGCAGTTCTTC
CASSPGTLSYNEQFF